Following are 14 T cell receptor beta chains from one sample sequenced in a study of T cells in Graves' hyperthyroidism and ophthalmopathy. There were TCR beta CDR3 regions amplified from RNA transcripts. The study used the HTBI primer set for a first-round RT-PCR of the TCR CDR3. One entry per CDR3 protein results from TCRdb running MiXCR on the multiplex PCR reads. Of hundreds of thousands of distinct CDR3 sequences in the sample, roughly 15% were seen once. The sequenced sample was blood. The receptors shown here come from a woman younger than 35 with Graves' hyperthyroidism.

This clonotype has ten or more counts. The CDR3 bases are TGTGCCAGCAGTAACCCCCTCGAGGAACTAGCGGGAGAGTATAGTGAGCAGTTCTTC. It yields the protein CASSNPLEELAGEYSEQFF. V and J are TRBV6-2 or TRBV6-3 and TRBJ2-1; TRBD2 agrees at 11 bases. This CDR3 is 19 amino acids long. CDR1 and CDR2 (germline): MNHEY, SVGEGT. The trim removed 5 bases at V and 9 bases at J, leaving 21 bases unmatched.

The V and J genes are TRBV7-9 and TRBJ1-1, with TRBD1 as a possible D gene (5 bases). The CDR3 sequence is 15 residues long. Trimming took 2 bases from V and 6 from J, leaving 16 bases between them. The germline V gene has CDR1 SEHNR and CDR2 FQNEAQ (reference sequence). CDR3 coding DNA: TGTGCCAGCAGCTTAAAGGCAGGGCCGGCGGCTGAAGCTTTCTTT. Protein: CASSLKAGPAAEAFF.

This clonotype has at least ten counts. In DNA form, the CDR3 reads TGTGCCAGCTCAGACGTGACGAGCTCTGGGGCCAACGTCCTGACTTTC. It is translated as CASSDVTSSGANVLTF. The V and J genes are TRBV18 and TRBJ2-6; D gene ambiguous. Trimming shortened V by 5 bases and J by 0 bases, and 11 bases separated the two germline ends. Germline V lookup: CDR1 KGHSH, CDR2 LQKENI. This CDR3 comprises 16 residues.

This clonotype showed up many times. The J gene is TRBJ2-5, the V gene TRBV28, with 7 positions matching TRBD1. Germline CDR1 reads MDHEN; CDR2 reads SYDVKM. CDR3 length: 15 residues. V was clipped by 5 bases and J by 5 bases; unmatched bases: 11. CDR3 region: CASSPSPTGSETQYF. In DNA form, the CDR3 reads TGTGCCAGCAGTCCATCACCGACAGGGAGCGAGACCCAGTACTTC.

The gene calls are TRBV19 and TRBJ2-3, with a possible D match to TRBD2 (6 bases). Germline loops: CDR1 LNHDA, CDR2 SQIVND (reference sequence). Trimming removed 7 bases from V and 2 bases from J, with 16 bases in between. This CDR3 comprises 15 residues. The CDR3 DNA follows: TGTGCCAGTAAGGACTATCGAGTCTCCACAGATACGCAGTATTTT. Amino acid sequence: CASKDYRVSTDTQYF.

This chain connects TRBV24-1 to TRBJ2-1; 7 bases fit TRBD2. The better agreement between TRBJ2-7 and the DNA end casts doubt on the J call. The CDR3 is 16 amino acids. CDR1 is KGHDR and CDR2 is SFDVKD in the germline V gene. CDR3 sequence: CATSDPGGVAGNEQYF. Here the CDR3 DNA reads TGTGCCACCAGTGACCCGGGGGGAGTAGCGGGCAATGAGCAGTACTTC.

The sample holds many counts of this clonotype. The rearrangement uses TRBV28 and TRBJ1-5; D gene ambiguous. The CDR3 covers 18 residues. From germline, CDR1 is MDHEN and CDR2 SYDVKM. V was cut by 8 bases and J by 0 bases, with 23 bases left in between. CDR3 in DNA: TGTGCCAGCTTATCCCTTCACATGGCCGGCAATAGCAATCAGCCCCAGCATTTT. Translation gives CASLSLHMAGNSNQPQHF.

This clonotype was counted at least ten times. The rearrangement links TRBV6-2 or TRBV6-3 to TRBJ2-7; possible D gene TRBD2, 6 bases. Germline V gene sequence: CDR1 MNHEY, CDR2 SVGEGT. The CDR3 length is 15 residues. V lost 2 bases and J lost 2, with 13 bases in between. Here the CDR3 DNA reads TGTGCCAGCAGTTACGCCTGGGACTCACCCTACGAGCAGTACTTC. It codes for CASSYAWDSPYEQYF.

In this sample, this clonotype turned up a few times. The chain links TRBV20-1 to TRBJ2-3; 8 nucleotides match TRBD2. Germline-derived CDR1 and CDR2 are DFQATT and SNEGSKA (reference sequence). V gave up 6 bases and J gave up 1 base; unmatched junction bases: 6. CDR3 length equals 14 residues. CDR3 bases: TGCAGTGCCGGGGGGGCCAGGGGCACAGATACGCAGTATTTT. Translated, it gives CSAGGARGTDTQYF.

This clonotype appeared a few times. V gene TRBV28 combines with J gene TRBJ2-5, with 12 positions matching TRBD2. Trimming at V came to 5 bases and at J to 7 bases, leaving 5 bases not matched to a gene. The CDR3 spans 14 residues. Germline CDR1 and CDR2: MDHEN and SYDVKM. The CDR3 region has the DNA TGTGCCAGCAGTACCCGGACTAGCGGGACGACCCAGTACTTC. This sequence encodes CASSTRTSGTTQYF.

V gene TRBV20-1 combines with J gene TRBJ2-5; 14 nucleotides agree with TRBD2. CDR1 is DFQATT and CDR2 is SNEGSKA in the germline V gene (reference sequence). V lost 3 bases, J lost 4 bases, and 10 bases stayed unmatched. The length of the CDR3 is 17 residues. CDR3 sequence: CSARLAGTSGSSETQYF. As DNA, the CDR3 is TGCAGTGCTAGGCTGGCCGGGACTAGCGGGAGTTCAGAGACCCAGTACTTC.

This clonotype has a count of ten or more. V and J are TRBV20-1 and TRBJ1-1; D is ambiguous. V gave up 6 bases and J gave up 4 bases, with 15 bases separating them. Germline-derived CDR1 and CDR2 are DFQATT and SNEGSKA (reference sequence). The CDR3 runs to 13 residues. In DNA form, the CDR3 reads TGCAGTGCCCTCGAGGACGAATCCACTGAAGCTTTCTTT. Amino acids: CSALEDESTEAFF.

This clonotype was picked up a small number of times. The chain uses TRBV10-3 and TRBJ2-3; 7 bases are shared with TRBD2. The germline gives CDR1 ENHRY, CDR2 SYGVKD. This CDR3 has 17 residues. The V gene end was trimmed by 0 bases and the J gene end by 7 bases; junction bases not matched to a gene: 13. The CDR3 loop is CAISESQRGPAGHTQYF. CDR3 sequence (DNA): TGTGCCATCAGTGAGTCCCAGCGGGGACCCGCCGGGCATACGCAGTATTTT.

The genes are TRBV6-2 or TRBV6-3 and TRBJ2-7; 12 nucleotides match TRBD2. Germline CDR1 and CDR2: MNHEY and SVGEGT. J was trimmed by 5 bases and V by 4 bases; bases with no gene match: 6. CDR3 length: 15 residues. The CDR3 loop is CASSSMTSGSDEQYF. Written as DNA, the CDR3 is TGTGCCAGCAGTTCTATGACTAGCGGGAGTGACGAGCAGTACTTC.